This T cell receptor (beta chain) stems from a study of T cells after yellow fever vaccination. Trimming took off 10 bases at V and 0 bases at J, with 10 bases between the two ends. This CDR3 spans 13 amino acids. Only a few counts were recorded for this clonotype. Its specificity is unknown. Study findings and constraints: Once the booster was given, most primary-vaccination clones reappeared, at just over 95% for CD4 and roughly 85% for CD8.

TCRdb ran MiXCR on the 5' RACE reads and lists one entry per CDR3 protein. This table holds about 240,000 distinct CDR3 sequences, 6% to 7.5% found once. Source: CD4+ T cells sorted from PBMCs, taken 15 days after the yellow fever booster vaccination. The source of this sequence is a man under 40 who received the YFV17D yellow fever vaccine. The V gene is TRBV12-3 or TRBV12-4, the J gene TRBJ1-3; D ambiguous. CDR3 sequence reads: CAIRPTSGNTIYF. CDR3 DNA sequence: TGTGCCATCCGCCCAACCTCTGGAAACACCATATATTTT.